This TCR beta chain was recorded in a study of T cells after yellow fever vaccination. Whole-study context: Some fractions had low cell numbers, and these were prepared with SMART-Seq v4 Ultra Low Input.

Each CDR3 protein gets one entry after TCRdb re-called the 5' RACE reads with MiXCR. The sample holds some 350,000 distinct CDR3 sequences, about 4% seen once. The CDR3 extends over 16 amino acids. After removal of 1 base from V and 8 bases from J, the junction contained 10 bases not matched to a gene. Germline CDR1 reads MGHRA; CDR2 reads YSYEKL. The TCR originated in a man younger than 30 who received the YFV17D yellow fever vaccine. The sample here was PBMCs, taken 5 days after the yellow fever booster vaccination. This chain connects TRBV4-1 to TRBJ2-1; TRBD2 matches at 8 bases. CDR3 region: CASSQVYGGAGDEQFF. The CDR3 coding sequence is TGCGCCAGCAGCCAAGTGTACGGGGGGGCGGGTGATGAGCAGTTCTTC.